The clone carrying this T cell receptor (beta chain) was detected many times. The CDR3 length is 18 residues. V dropped 0 bases and J dropped 1; count of bases not matched to a gene: 9. Germline CDR1 and CDR2: MGHRA and YSYEKL. Via MiXCR, TCRdb re-called the 5' RACE reads, giving one row per CDR3 protein. The profile shows 8,000 to 9,500 distinct CDR3 sequences, 16% of them singletons. The sample taken for sequencing was memory CD4+ T cells sorted from blood. The subset here: memory CD4+ T cells, CD4+CD45RO+CD25-. The gene calls are TRBV4-1 and TRBJ1-2; TRBD1 matches 9 bases. This clonotype originated in a female donor with breast cancer. The DNA of the CDR3 is TGCGCCAGCAGCCAAGATCCGTTCGGGACAGGGATTAACTATGGCTACACCTTC. This sequence encodes CASSQDPFGTGINYGYTF.